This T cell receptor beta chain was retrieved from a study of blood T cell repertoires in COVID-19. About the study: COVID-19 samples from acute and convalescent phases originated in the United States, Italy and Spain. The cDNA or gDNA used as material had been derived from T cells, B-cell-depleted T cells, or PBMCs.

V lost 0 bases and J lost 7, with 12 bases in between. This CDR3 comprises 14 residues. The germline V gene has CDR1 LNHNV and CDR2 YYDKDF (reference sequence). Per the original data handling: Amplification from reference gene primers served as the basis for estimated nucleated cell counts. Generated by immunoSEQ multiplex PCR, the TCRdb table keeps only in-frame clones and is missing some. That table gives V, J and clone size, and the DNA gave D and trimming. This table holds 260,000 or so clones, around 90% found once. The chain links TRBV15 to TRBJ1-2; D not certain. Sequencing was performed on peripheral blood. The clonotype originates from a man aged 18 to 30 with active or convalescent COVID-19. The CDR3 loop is CATSRDFAVSGYTF. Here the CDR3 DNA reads TGTGCCACCAGCAGAGATTTCGCAGTCTCTGGCTACACCTTC.